The rows below give T cell receptor beta chains drawn from one sample of a study of T cells in Graves' hyperthyroidism and ophthalmopathy. MiXCR, run by TCRdb on the multiplex PCR reads, gives a single entry per CDR3 protein. The table records 250,000 or so distinct CDR3 sequences, roughly 15% of them present only once. The sample taken for sequencing was blood. These receptors were collected from a woman between 40 and 50 years old with Graves' hyperthyroidism that later progressed to Graves' ophthalmopathy. Each CDR3 is given with its conserved first and last residue. A D gene is named only where the DNA matches it firmly. Clone size is shown for a subset of rows, as once, few, many or a class of expanded clone.

J	D	V	size	DNA	CDR3
TRBJ1-5	NA	TRBV2	few	TGTGCCAGCAGTAAAGATCAGCCCCAGCATTTT	CASSKDQPQHF
TRBJ1-5	NA	TRBV18	many	TGTGCCAGCTCACCATATCCCGGCGATCAGCCCCAGCATTTT	CASSPYPGDQPQHF
TRBJ1-4	NA	TRBV28	many	TGTGCCAGCAGTTTATTGGGTGAAAAACTGTTTTTT	CASSLLGEKLFF
TRBJ1-2	NA	TRBV19	many	TGTGCCAGTACTCAATTTGGGGCAGACTATGGCTACACCTTC	CASTQFGADYGYTF
TRBJ2-2	TRBD1	TRBV24-1	many	TGTGCCACCAGTGAGTCCGGGACAGGCAGGACCGGGGAGCTGTTTTTT	CATSESGTGRTGELFF
TRBJ2-6	TRBD1	TRBV11-2	many	TGTGCCAGCAGCTTAAAGGGACAGGGCGTCTCTGGGGCCAACGTCCTGACTTTC	CASSLKGQGVSGANVLTF
TRBJ2-7	TRBD2	TRBV7-3	NA	TGTGCCAGCAGCATAGCGGGAGGTTCCTCCTACGAGCAGTACTTC	CASSIAGGSSYEQYF
TRBJ2-7	NA	TRBV11-2	many	TGTGCCAGCAGGTCTAGCTCCTACGAGCAGTACTTC	CASRSSSYEQYF
TRBJ2-3	NA	TRBV2	many	TGTGCCAGCAGTGAGGGGCTCCAGGCTAGCACAGATACGCAGTATTTT	CASSEGLQASTDTQYF
TRBJ1-1	NA	TRBV2	many	TGTGCCAGCAGCTACAGGGCTTTGAACACTGAAGCTTTCTTT	CASSYRALNTEAFF
TRBJ2-5	TRBD2	TRBV29-1	many	TGCAGCGTTGCGCGGGGGGCCGAGACCCAGTACTTC	CSVARGAETQYF
TRBJ2-3	TRBD2	TRBV2	many	TGTGCCAGCAGTGATCCCCTCCAGGAGGGACTAGCGCAAGAAGATACGCAGTATTTT	CASSDPLQEGLAQEDTQYF
TRBJ2-7	NA	TRBV28	NA	TGTGCCAGCAGTTTCGGGGGCGGGGGCACCGACTACGAGCAGTACTTC	CASSFGGGGTDYEQYF
TRBJ1-1	NA	TRBV11-2	many	TGTGCCAGCAGCTTAGATACAGGAACTGAAGCTTTCTTT	CASSLDTGTEAFF
TRBJ2-7	NA	TRBV2	many	TGTGCCATCACATGGGGGGAATGGGGAGAGCAGTACTTC	CAITWGEWGEQYF
TRBJ2-7	TRBD1	TRBV3-1	many	TGTGCCAGCAGCCCTCGGGACAGGGTGAACGCCGAGCAGTACTTC	CASSPRDRVNAEQYF
TRBJ2-5	TRBD1	TRBV29-1	NA	TGCAGCGCCGACAGGGGGCAGTTAGAGACCCAGTACTTC	CSADRGQLETQYF
TRBJ2-4	TRBD2	TRBV5-1	NA	TGCGCCAGCAGCTCTCTAGCGGGAGAAAACATTCAGTACTTC	CASSSLAGENIQYF
TRBJ2-1	NA	TRBV11-2	NA	TGTGCCAGCAGCTTACGGCCCCCAAAAACTCGCGACGCCTACAATGAGCAGTCCTTC	CASSLRPPKTRDAYNEQSF
TRBJ2-1	TRBD2	TRBV7-8	many	TGTGCCAGCAGCCTACGCCAGAAGCGGGAGGTGTCCTACAATGAGCAGTTCTTC	CASSLRQKREVSYNEQFF
TRBJ1-2	TRBD1	TRBV12-3/TRBV12-4	NA	TGTGCCAGCAGTTTAGCGGGGACAGGGAATCCCATCTATGGCTACACCTTC	CASSLAGTGNPIYGYTF
TRBJ1-3	NA	TRBV11-2	many	TGTGCCAGCGCAACTTCCAAAAACACCATATATTTT	CASATSKNTIYF
TRBJ2-7	TRBD1	TRBV5-4	few	TGTGCCAGCAGTCCGTTTCCGGGACAGGGCACCTACGAGCAGTACTTC	CASSPFPGQGTYEQYF
TRBJ2-3	TRBD2	TRBV6-1	many	TGTGCCAGCAGAATACTAGCGGGAGTCACAGATACGCAGTATTTT	CASRILAGVTDTQYF
TRBJ2-2	NA	TRBV5-1	many	TGCGCCAGCTGGGAAGGAGGGAACACCGGGGAGCTGTTTTTT	CASWEGGNTGELFF